A single sample gave rise to the 8 T cell receptor beta chains below, sequenced in a study of cytomegalovirus exposure and HLA in healthy donors. Primers for the PCR totalled 60 Vbeta and 13 Jbeta. Data came from immunoSEQ multiplex PCR; TCRdb stores just in-frame clones and leaves some out. The sample lists about 140,000 clones, about two thirds occurring once. What was sequenced was PBMCs. The source of these receptors is a man aged 25 to 40 in good health and CMV-seropositive.

The J gene is TRBJ2-7, the V gene TRBV30; TRBD2 matches 10 bases. The CDR3 extends over 17 amino acids. The trim removed 0 bases at V and 1 base at J, leaving 9 bases unmatched. Germline CDR1 reads GTSNPN; CDR2 reads SVGIG (reference sequence). CDR3 sequence reads: CAWSVGAGGPLSYEQYF. In DNA form, the CDR3 reads TGTGCCTGGAGTGTTGGAGCGGGAGGGCCTCTATCCTACGAGCAGTACTTC. The whole variable domain, remainder taken from reference TRBV30 and TRBJ2-7, is SQTIHQWPATLVQPVGSPLSLECTVEGTSNPNLYWYRQAAGRGLQLLFYSVGIGQISSEVPQNLSASRPQDRQFILSSKKLLLSDSGFYLCAWSVGAGGPLSYEQYFGPGTRLTVT.

CDR3 sequence: CAISEFPPTGTYNEQFF. The CDR3 DNA follows: TGTGCCATCAGTGAGTTCCCCCCGACAGGGACCTACAATGAGCAGTTCTTC. The J gene is TRBJ2-1, the V gene TRBV10-3, with 7 positions matching TRBD1. The length of the CDR3 is 17 residues. The germline CDR1 and CDR2 sequences are ENHRY and SYGVKD. Trimming took 1 base from V and 2 from J; bases not matched to a gene: 8.

The count of this clone is one. The V call is TRBV30, the J call TRBJ2-7; 7 bases map to TRBD2. Germline V gene sequence: CDR1 GTSNPN, CDR2 SVGIG (reference sequence). The junction had 12 bases not matched to a gene; V was cut back by 5 bases and J by 2 bases. CDR3 length: 15 amino acids. The CDR3 sequence: CAWGGRASGPYEQYF. The CDR3 coding sequence is TGTGCCTGGGGAGGAAGGGCTAGCGGACCCTACGAGCAGTACTTC.

V and J are TRBV19 and TRBJ2-1; the D is unclear. Germline lookup yields CDR1 LNHDA and CDR2 SQIVND (reference sequence). This CDR3 spans 15 amino acids. Between the trimmed V and J ends, which lost 3 bases and 5 bases, there was a span of 14 bases. Here the CDR3 reads CASSIASGTHNEQFF. CDR3 bases: TGTGCCAGTAGTATCGCCTCAGGAACCCACAATGAGCAGTTCTTC. The whole variable domain, remainder taken from reference TRBV19 and TRBJ2-1, is DGGITQSPKYLFRKEGQNVTLSCEQNLNHDAMYWYRQDPGQGLRLIYYSQIVNDFQKGDIAEGYSVSREKKESFPLTVTSAQKNPTAFYLCASSIASGTHNEQFFGPGTRLTVL.

V is TRBV5-4 and J is TRBJ2-4; TRBD1 matches 10 bases. V shed 5 bases and J 3 bases; nucleotides not matched to a gene: 5. The CDR3 loop spans 15 amino acids. Germline assignment: CDR1 SGHNT and CDR2 YYREEE (reference sequence). The CDR3: CASSKDRGLKNIQYF. The CDR3 DNA reads TGTGCCAGCAGTAAAGACAGGGGGCTCAAAAACATTCAGTACTTC.

This clone was counted a few times. The genes are TRBV7-9 and TRBJ2-3; 11 positions match TRBD1. CDR3 length: 14 amino acids. Germline loops: CDR1 SEHNR, CDR2 FQNEAQ (reference sequence). The J segment lost 4 bases and the V segment lost 6 bases, leaving 3 bases of the junction unmatched. The CDR3 here is CASRMGQGADTQYF. The CDR3 DNA sequence: TGTGCCAGCAGGATGGGACAGGGGGCAGATACGCAGTATTTT.

The rearrangement links TRBV9 to TRBJ2-2; 7 bases match TRBD1. Germline V gene lookup returns CDR1 SGDLS and CDR2 YYNGEE. The CDR3 has 16 residues. The J segment lost 4 bases and the V segment lost 0 bases, leaving 6 bases of the junction unmatched. For the CDR3, the DNA is TGTGCCAGCAGCGTAGAAGGGGGCATTGTCACCGGGGAGCTGTTTTTT. Amino acids: CASSVEGGIVTGELFF.

As regards this clone: The sample has other DNA sequences that encode this CDR3 too. The gene calls are TRBV6-6 and TRBJ2-1; TRBD2 aligns across 13 bases. Germline trimming cut 6 bases from V and 8 bases from J; bases unmatched to any gene: 4. Germline assignment: CDR1 MNHNY and CDR2 SVGAGI (reference sequence). CDR3 size: 14 residues. As DNA, the CDR3 is TGTGCCAGCAGCGGACTAGCGGGAGCCTATGAGCAGTTCTTC. This encodes CASSGLAGAYEQFF.